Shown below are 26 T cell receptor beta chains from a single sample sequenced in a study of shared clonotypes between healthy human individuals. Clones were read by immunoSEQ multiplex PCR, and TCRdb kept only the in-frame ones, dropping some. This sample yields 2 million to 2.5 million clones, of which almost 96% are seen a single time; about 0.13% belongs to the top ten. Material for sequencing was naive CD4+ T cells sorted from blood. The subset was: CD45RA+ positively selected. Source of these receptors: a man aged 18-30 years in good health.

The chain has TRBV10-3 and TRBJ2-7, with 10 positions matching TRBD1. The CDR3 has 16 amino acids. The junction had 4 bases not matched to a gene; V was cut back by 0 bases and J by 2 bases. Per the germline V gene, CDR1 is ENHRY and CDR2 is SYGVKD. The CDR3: CAISESGTGVPYEQYF. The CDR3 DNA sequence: TGTGCCATCAGTGAGTCCGGGACAGGGGTACCCTACGAGCAGTACTTC.

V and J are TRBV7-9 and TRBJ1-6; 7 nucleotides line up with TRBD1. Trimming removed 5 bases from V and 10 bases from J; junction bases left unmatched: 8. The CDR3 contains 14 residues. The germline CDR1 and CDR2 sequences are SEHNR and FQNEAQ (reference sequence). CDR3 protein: CASSLTGDSSPLHF. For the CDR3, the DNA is TGTGCCAGCAGCCTCACAGGGGATAGCTCACCCCTCCACTTT.

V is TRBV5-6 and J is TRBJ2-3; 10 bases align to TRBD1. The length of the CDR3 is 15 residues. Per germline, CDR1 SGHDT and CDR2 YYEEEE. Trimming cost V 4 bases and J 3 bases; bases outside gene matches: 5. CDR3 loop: CASSTGTGVTDTQYF. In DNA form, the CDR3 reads TGTGCCAGCAGCACGGGGACAGGGGTGACAGATACGCAGTATTTT.

CDR3 region: CASSPRGTSAYEQYF. Written as DNA, the CDR3 is TGTGCCAGCTCACCACGGGGGACTAGTGCCTACGAGCAGTACTTC. This sequence joins TRBV18 and TRBJ2-7, with 8 bases matching TRBD2. Germline V gives CDR1 KGHSH, CDR2 LQKENI. J was trimmed by 2 bases and V by 1 base; bases with no gene match: 4. The CDR3 runs to 15 residues.

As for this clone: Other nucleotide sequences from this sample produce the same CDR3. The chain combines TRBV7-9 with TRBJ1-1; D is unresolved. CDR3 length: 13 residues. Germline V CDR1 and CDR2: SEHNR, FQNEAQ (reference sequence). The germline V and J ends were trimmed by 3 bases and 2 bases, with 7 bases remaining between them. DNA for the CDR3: TGTGCCAGCAGCTTGGAAGAAAACACTGAAGCTTTCTTT. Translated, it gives CASSLEENTEAFF.

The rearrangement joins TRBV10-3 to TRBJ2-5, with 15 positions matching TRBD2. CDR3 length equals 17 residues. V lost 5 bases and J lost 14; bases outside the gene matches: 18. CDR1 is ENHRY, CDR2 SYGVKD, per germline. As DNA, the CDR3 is TGTGCCATCAGTCGCGAGCCCCCACCCCCGGGACTAGCGGGAGGTTACTTC. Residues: CAISREPPPPGLAGGYF.

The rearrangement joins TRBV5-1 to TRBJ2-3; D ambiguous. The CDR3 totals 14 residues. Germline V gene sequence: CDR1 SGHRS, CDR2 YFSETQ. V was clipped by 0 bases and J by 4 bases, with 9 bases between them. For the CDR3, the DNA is TGCGCCAGCAGCTTGGCCTTTAGCCCAGATACGCAGTATTTT. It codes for CASSLAFSPDTQYF.

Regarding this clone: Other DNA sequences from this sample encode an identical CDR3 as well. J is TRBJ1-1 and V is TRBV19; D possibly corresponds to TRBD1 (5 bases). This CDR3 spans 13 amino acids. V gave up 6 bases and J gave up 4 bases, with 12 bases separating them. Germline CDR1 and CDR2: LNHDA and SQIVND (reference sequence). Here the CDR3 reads CASRRTGTTEAFF. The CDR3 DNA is TGTGCCAGTAGGCGTACCGGGACCACTGAAGCTTTCTTT.

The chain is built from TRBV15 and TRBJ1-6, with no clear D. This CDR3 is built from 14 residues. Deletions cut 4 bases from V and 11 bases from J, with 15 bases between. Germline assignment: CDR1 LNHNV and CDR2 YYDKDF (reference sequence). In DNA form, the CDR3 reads TGTGCCACCAGCAATGAGGGTGGGGTTGCACCCCTCCACTTT. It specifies CATSNEGGVAPLHF.

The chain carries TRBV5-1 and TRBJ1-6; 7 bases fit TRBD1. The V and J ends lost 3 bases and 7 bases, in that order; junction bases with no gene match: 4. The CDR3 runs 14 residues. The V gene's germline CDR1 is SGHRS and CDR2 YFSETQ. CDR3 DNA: TGCGCCAGCAGCTGGGACAGTGCGAATTCACCCCTCCACTTT. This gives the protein CASSWDSANSPLHF. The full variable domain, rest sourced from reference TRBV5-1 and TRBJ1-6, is KAGVTQTPRYLIKTRGQQVTLSCSPISGHRSVSWYQQTPGQGLQFLFEYFSETQRNKGNFPGRFSGRQFSNSRSEMNVSTLELGDSALYLCASSWDSANSPLHFGNGTRLTVT.

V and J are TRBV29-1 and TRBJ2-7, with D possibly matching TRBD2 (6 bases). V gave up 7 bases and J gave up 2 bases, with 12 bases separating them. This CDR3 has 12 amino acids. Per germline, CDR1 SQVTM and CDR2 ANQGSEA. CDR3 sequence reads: CSAGRGAYEQYF. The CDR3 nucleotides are TGCAGCGCCGGGAGAGGGGCCTACGAGCAGTACTTC.

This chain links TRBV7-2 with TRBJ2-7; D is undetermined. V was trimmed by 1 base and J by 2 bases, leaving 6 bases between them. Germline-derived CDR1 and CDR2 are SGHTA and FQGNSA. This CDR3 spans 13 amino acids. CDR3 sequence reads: CASSLEAAYEQYF. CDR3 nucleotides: TGTGCCAGCAGCTTAGAGGCAGCCTACGAGCAGTACTTC.

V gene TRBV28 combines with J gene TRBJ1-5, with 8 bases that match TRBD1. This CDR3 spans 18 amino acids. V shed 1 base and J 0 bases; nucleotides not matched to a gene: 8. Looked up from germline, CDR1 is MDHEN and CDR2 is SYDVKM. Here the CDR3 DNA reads TGTGCCAGCAGTTTATATGTGGGACAGGACCTTAGCAATCAGCCCCAGCATTTT. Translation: CASSLYVGQDLSNQPQHF.

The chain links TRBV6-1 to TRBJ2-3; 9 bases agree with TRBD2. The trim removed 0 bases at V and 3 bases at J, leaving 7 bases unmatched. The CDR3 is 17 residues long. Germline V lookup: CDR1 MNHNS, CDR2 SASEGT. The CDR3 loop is CASSEAVAGGGTDTQYF. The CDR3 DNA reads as TGTGCCAGCAGTGAAGCTGTGGCGGGAGGGGGGACAGATACGCAGTATTTT.

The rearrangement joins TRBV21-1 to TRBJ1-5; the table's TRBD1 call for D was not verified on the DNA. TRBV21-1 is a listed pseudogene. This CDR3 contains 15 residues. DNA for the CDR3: TGTGCCAGCAGCAAAGAGAGGCAGGGGGCAAGGCCCCAGCATTTT. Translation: CASSKERQGARPQHF.

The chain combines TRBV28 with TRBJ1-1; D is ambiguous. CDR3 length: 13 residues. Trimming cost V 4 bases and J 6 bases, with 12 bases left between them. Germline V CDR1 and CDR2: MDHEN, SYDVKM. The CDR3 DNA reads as TGTGCCAGCAGTTCACCCTCGTGGTCTGAAGCTTTCTTT. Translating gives CASSSPSWSEAFF. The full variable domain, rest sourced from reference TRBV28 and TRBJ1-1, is DVKVTQSSRYLVKRTGEKVFLECVQDMDHENMFWYRQDPGLGLRLIYFSYDVKMKEKGDIPEGYSVSREKKERFSLILESASTNQTSMYLCASSSPSWSEAFFGQGTRLTVV.

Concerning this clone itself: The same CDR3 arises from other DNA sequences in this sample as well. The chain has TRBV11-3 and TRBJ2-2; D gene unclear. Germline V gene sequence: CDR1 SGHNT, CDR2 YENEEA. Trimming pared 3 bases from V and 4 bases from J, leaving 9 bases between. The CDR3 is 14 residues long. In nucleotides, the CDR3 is TGTGCCAGCAGCTTGGGTCCGACCACCGGGGAGCTGTTTTTT. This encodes CASSLGPTTGELFF. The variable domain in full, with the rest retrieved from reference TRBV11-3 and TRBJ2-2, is EAGVVQSPRYKIIEKKQPVAFWCNPISGHNTLYWYLQNLGQGPELLIRYENEEAVDDSQLPKDRFSAERLKGVDSTLKIQPAELGDSAVYLCASSLGPTTGELFFGEGSRLTVL.

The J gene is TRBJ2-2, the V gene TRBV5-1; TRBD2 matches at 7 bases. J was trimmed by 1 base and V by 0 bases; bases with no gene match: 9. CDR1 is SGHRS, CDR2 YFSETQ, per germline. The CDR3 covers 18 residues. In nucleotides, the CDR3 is TGCGCCAGCAGCTTGGTCCCGGGAGGAGGAGGGAACACCGGGGAGCTGTTTTTT. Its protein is CASSLVPGGGGNTGELFF.

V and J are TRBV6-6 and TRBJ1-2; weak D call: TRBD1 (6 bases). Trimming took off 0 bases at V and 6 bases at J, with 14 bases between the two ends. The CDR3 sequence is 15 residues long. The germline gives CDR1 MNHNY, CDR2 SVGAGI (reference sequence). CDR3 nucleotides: TGTGCCAGCAGTTACTCACAGGGCAGCTACAATGGCTACACCTTC. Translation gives CASSYSQGSYNGYTF.

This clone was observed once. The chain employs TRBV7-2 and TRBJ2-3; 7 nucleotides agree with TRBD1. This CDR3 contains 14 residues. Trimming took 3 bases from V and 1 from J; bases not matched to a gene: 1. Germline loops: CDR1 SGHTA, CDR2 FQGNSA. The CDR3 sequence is CASSFQGGTDTQYF. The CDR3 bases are TGTGCCAGCAGCTTTCAGGGGGGCACAGATACGCAGTATTTT.

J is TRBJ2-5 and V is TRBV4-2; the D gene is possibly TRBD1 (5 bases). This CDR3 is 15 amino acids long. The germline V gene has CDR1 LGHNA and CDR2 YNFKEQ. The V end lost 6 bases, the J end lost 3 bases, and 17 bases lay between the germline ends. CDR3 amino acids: CASRRGRGAEETQYF. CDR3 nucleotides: TGTGCCAGCAGACGCGGTCGTGGGGCGGAAGAGACCCAGTACTTC.

The CDR3 bases are TGTGCCAGCAGCTCCTTTGAGGCAGGGGGCACCTACGAGCAGTACTTC. It encodes CASSSFEAGGTYEQYF. The chain has TRBV5-4 and TRBJ2-7; 8 nucleotides line up with TRBD1. With V trimmed by 3 bases and J by 2 bases, 10 bases remained unmatched. The CDR3 runs to 16 residues. Germline V gene data show CDR1 as SGHNT and CDR2 as YYREEE (reference sequence).

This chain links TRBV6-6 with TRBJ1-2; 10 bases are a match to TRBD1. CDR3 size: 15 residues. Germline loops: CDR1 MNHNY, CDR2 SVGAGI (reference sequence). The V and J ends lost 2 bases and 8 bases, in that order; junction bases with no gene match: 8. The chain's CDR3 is CASSYPGTGDDGYTF. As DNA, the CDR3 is TGTGCCAGCAGTTACCCCGGGACAGGGGACGACGGCTACACCTTC.

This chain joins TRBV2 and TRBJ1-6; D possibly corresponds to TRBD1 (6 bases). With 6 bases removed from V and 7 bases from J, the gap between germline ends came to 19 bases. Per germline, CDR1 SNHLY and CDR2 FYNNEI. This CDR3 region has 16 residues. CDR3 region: CASRSPEGGRNSPLHF. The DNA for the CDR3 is TGTGCCAGCAGGTCCCCCGAGGGGGGTCGGAATTCACCCCTCCACTTT.

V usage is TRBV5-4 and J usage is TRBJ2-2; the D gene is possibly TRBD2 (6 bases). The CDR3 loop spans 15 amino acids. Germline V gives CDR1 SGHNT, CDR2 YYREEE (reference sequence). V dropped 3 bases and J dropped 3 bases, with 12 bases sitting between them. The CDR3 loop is CASSSGLPYTGELFF. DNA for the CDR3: TGTGCCAGCAGCTCGGGACTGCCGTACACCGGGGAGCTGTTTTTT.

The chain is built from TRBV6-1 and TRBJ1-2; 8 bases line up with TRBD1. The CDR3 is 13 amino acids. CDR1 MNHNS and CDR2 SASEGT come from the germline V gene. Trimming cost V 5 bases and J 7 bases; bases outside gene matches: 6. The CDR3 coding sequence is TGTGCCAGCAGTAACACAGGGGGAGCTGGCTACACCTTC. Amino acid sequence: CASSNTGGAGYTF.